This T cell receptor (beta chain) was documented in a study of cytotoxic CD8 clonotypes in ibrutinib-treated CLL. Study-level information: Recorded responses included 24 partial and 2 complete; following median about 70 months, approximately 14 stayed remitted and about 12 progressed. Study results and limitations: Increased clonality at ibrutinib response gave way to a return toward baseline at progression.

Only in-frame clones appear in the TCRdb table, and some are missing; sequencing was by immunoSEQ multiplex PCR. The sample consists of around 77,000 clones, 80% of them appearing once. There are 14 residues in the CDR3. V lost 0 bases, J lost 2 bases, and 8 bases lay in between. CDR1 SGHRS and CDR2 YFSETQ come from the germline V gene. This clone was observed a few times. Its specificity is unknown. This sample comprised PBMCs, obtained at disease progression, from a patient treated with ibrutinib. The chain recombines TRBV5-1 with TRBJ1-2; a possible D gene is TRBD1 (5 bases). The source of this sequence is a human donor with chronic lymphocytic leukemia. In nucleotides, the CDR3 is TGCGCCAGCAGCTTGGTTCCAGGGAACTATGGCTACACCTTC. It translates to CASSLVPGNYGYTF.